Presented here are 29 T cell receptor beta chains from one specimen sequenced in a study of T cell responses to AZD1222 COVID-19 vaccine. This table comes from immunoSEQ multiplex PCR, and its TCRdb copy is limited to in-frame clones, with some not included. The table includes approximately 90,000 clones, 75% to 90% detected once. The starting material was peripheral blood, obtained on day 0 of AZD1222 vaccination. Every receptor here comes from an adult in good health.

This clone was detected once. The gene calls are TRBV9 and TRBJ2-3; D ambiguous. The CDR3 loop spans 14 amino acids. Trimming removed 2 bases from V and 0 bases from J, with 7 bases in between. Per germline, CDR1 SGDLS and CDR2 YYNGEE. CDR3 DNA: TGTGCCAGCAGCGTGCAGCTAAGCACAGATACGCAGTATTTT. Its translation is CASSVQLSTDTQYF.

V and J are TRBV5-1 and TRBJ1-4; D is uncertain. Germline V gene sequence: CDR1 SGHRS, CDR2 YFSETQ. Deletions cut 0 bases from V and 6 bases from J, with 9 bases between. This CDR3 is 14 amino acids long. The CDR3 nucleotides are TGCGCCAGCAGCTTGGAGGGTTATTATGAAAAACTGTTTTTT. This codes for CASSLEGYYEKLFF.

The V and J genes are TRBV5-1 and TRBJ1-1; TRBD1 is a possible D gene (5 bases). There are 15 residues in the CDR3. Germline-derived CDR1 and CDR2 are SGHRS and YFSETQ. With 3 bases removed from V and 0 bases from J, the gap between germline ends came to 12 bases. CDR3: CASSYSGTLNTEAFF. CDR3 in DNA: TGCGCCAGCAGCTACTCCGGGACGCTGAACACTGAAGCTTTCTTT.

The CDR3 coding sequence is TGTGCCAGCAGTTTAGAGGCGCGTGGCTACACCTTC. Residues: CASSLEARGYTF. V and J are TRBV28 and TRBJ1-2; D remains ambiguous. The CDR3 is made up of 12 amino acids. The germline V and J ends were trimmed by 2 bases and 7 bases, with 8 bases remaining between them. Germline V CDR1 and CDR2: MDHEN, SYDVKM.

This chain links TRBV12-2 with TRBJ1-1; the table's D call TRBD1 went unverified against the DNA. TRBV12-2 is annotated as a pseudogene. This CDR3 has 16 residues. Written as DNA, the CDR3 is TGTGCAAGTATTCGACAGGGGGGACGAGACAGCACTGAAGCTTTCTTT. It codes for CASIRQGGRDSTEAFF.

The V gene is TRBV4-1, the J gene TRBJ2-5; 15 nucleotides agree with TRBD2. Trimming at V came to 4 bases and at J to 5 bases, leaving 8 bases not matched to a gene. CDR1 and CDR2 from the germline V gene are MGHRA and YSYEKL. The length of the CDR3 is 17 residues. For the CDR3, the DNA is TGCGCCAGCAGCCTTTCCGGACTAGCGGGAGGGGGGGAGACCCAGTACTTC. It translates to CASSLSGLAGGGETQYF.

This chain connects TRBV24-1 to TRBJ2-3, with 12 bases that match TRBD2. The CDR3 contains 17 residues. The V and J ends lost 3 bases and 0 bases, in that order; junction bases with no gene match: 3. From germline, CDR1 is KGHDR and CDR2 SFDVKD. This CDR3 reads CATSDGTSGPSTDTQYF. The CDR3 DNA is TGTGCCACCAGTGATGGGACTAGCGGGCCTAGCACAGATACGCAGTATTTT.

The rearrangement uses TRBV7-6 and TRBJ1-6; 7 bases agree with TRBD1. J was trimmed by 8 bases and V by 5 bases; bases with no gene match: 15. CDR1 and CDR2 from the germline V gene are SGHVS and FNYEAQ. The CDR3 runs to 17 residues. The CDR3 nucleotides are TGTGCCAGCAGCAGCCGTCCCCCGGGACAGACCTATTCACCCCTCCACTTT. Amino acids: CASSSRPPGQTYSPLHF.

The rearrangement joins TRBV19 to TRBJ1-6; D gene uncertain. V lost 10 bases, J lost 2 bases, and 12 bases lay in between. The CDR3 is 14 residues long. Germline assignment: CDR1 LNHDA and CDR2 SQIVND (reference sequence). CDR3 sequence: CATTTRPYNSPLHF. DNA for the CDR3: TGTGCCACTACGACGCGCCCCTATAATTCACCCCTCCACTTT.

This chain connects TRBV25-1 to TRBJ1-1; 10 nucleotides align to TRBD1. The CDR3 loop spans 16 amino acids. The junction had 11 bases not matched to a gene; V was cut back by 4 bases and J by 6 bases. CDR1 is MGHDK, CDR2 SYGVNS, per germline. The CDR3 protein is CASSGGWGTGEPEAFF. Here the CDR3 DNA reads TGTGCCAGCAGTGGAGGGTGGGGGACAGGGGAGCCTGAAGCTTTCTTT.

The chain combines TRBV10-1 with TRBJ1-1; no firm D call. The CDR3 is 13 residues long. The germline gives CDR1 WNHNN, CDR2 SYGVQD (reference sequence). V was clipped by 2 bases and J by 4 bases, with 8 bases between them. DNA for the CDR3: TGCGCCAGCAGTGAGCGGCTCTTCACTGAAGCTTTCTTT. Amino acid sequence: CASSERLFTEAFF.

CDR3 coding DNA: TGTGCCAGCTCACCTCGAAAAGGGACAGGGGCGAACACCGGGGAGCTGTTTTTT. This encodes CASSPRKGTGANTGELFF. The chain combines TRBV18 with TRBJ2-2, with 10 bases identical to TRBD1. The CDR3 sequence is 18 residues long. CDR1 is KGHSH, CDR2 LQKENI, per germline. The J segment lost 0 bases and the V segment lost 3 bases, leaving 7 bases of the junction unmatched.

The V and J genes are TRBV2 and TRBJ2-2, with 16 bases matching TRBD2. The CDR3 totals 17 residues. The J segment lost 6 bases and the V segment lost 4 bases, leaving 5 bases of the junction unmatched. Germline V lookup: CDR1 SNHLY, CDR2 FYNNEI. The CDR3, as DNA: TGTGCCAGCAGTGTGGGGACTAGCGGGAGGGCCGCCGGGGAGCTGTTTTTT. Translated: CASSVGTSGRAAGELFF.

This chain connects TRBV4-1 to TRBJ2-7; D may be TRBD1 (5 bases). Germline CDR1 and CDR2: MGHRA and YSYEKL. This CDR3 spans 15 amino acids. V was trimmed by 0 bases and J by 5 bases, leaving 14 bases between them. The CDR3 is CASSQDLGPQHEQYF. The CDR3 DNA sequence: TGCGCCAGCAGCCAAGATCTGGGGCCACAGCACGAGCAGTACTTC.

This clone was picked up one time. The V call is TRBV6-5, the J call TRBJ2-7; possibly TRBD1 or TRBD2 for D (6 bases each). Between the trimmed V and J ends, which lost 11 bases and 3 bases, there was a span of 20 bases. CDR3 length: 14 amino acids. Germline V lookup: CDR1 MNHEY, CDR2 SVGAGI. The CDR3 nucleotides are TGTGCCGCTACCGGGGGCCCCTTTATCTACGAGCAGTACTTC. Amino acid sequence: CAATGGPFIYEQYF.

On this clone itself: It may be a read error: a sequence one base away is much more abundant. The V call is TRBV2, the J call TRBJ1-6; perhaps TRBD1 as D (6 bases). Per the germline V gene, CDR1 is SNHLY and CDR2 is FYNNEI. Trimming took off 6 bases at V and 9 bases at J, with 18 bases between the two ends. This CDR3 is built from 15 residues. In nucleotides, the CDR3 is TGTGCCAGCAGGGGGGGCATCAGCCCCATTTCACCCCTCCACTTT. As protein: CASRGGISPISPLHF.

The rearrangement uses TRBV6-6 and TRBJ2-1, with no clear D. V was pared by 6 bases and J by 2 bases, with 5 bases between. The CDR3 sequence is 12 residues long. The germline CDR1 and CDR2 sequences are MNHNY and SVGAGI (reference sequence). The CDR3 loop reads CASSLAYNEQFF. The CDR3 DNA reads as TGTGCCAGCAGCCTAGCCTACAATGAGCAGTTCTTC.

V usage is TRBV5-1 and J usage is TRBJ2-3, with 8 bases fitting TRBD1. In germline, CDR1 is SGHRS, CDR2 YFSETQ. J lost 2 bases, V lost 4 bases, and 3 bases had no gene match. The CDR3 loop spans 14 amino acids. CDR3 in amino acids: CASSPGQDTDTQYF. CDR3 sequence (DNA): TGCGCCAGCAGCCCGGGACAGGACACAGATACGCAGTATTTT.

V is TRBV3-1 (or the pseudogene TRBV3-2) and J is TRBJ2-7, with 11 bases fitting TRBD1. CDR1 and CDR2 from the germline V gene are LGHDT and YNNKEL (reference sequence). This CDR3 contains 15 residues. The V segment lost 4 bases and the J segment 0 bases; nucleotides outside the gene matches: 2. The CDR3 DNA follows: TGTGCCAGCAGCCCAGGGACAGGGGGCTCCTACGAGCAGTACTTC. As protein: CASSPGTGGSYEQYF.

V usage is TRBV23-1 and J usage is TRBJ2-7; 9 bases line up with TRBD1. TRBV23-1 is an ORF; its function is uncertain. V dropped 4 bases and J dropped 2; count of bases not matched to a gene: 15. The CDR3 has 18 residues. CDR3 nucleotide sequence: TGCGCCAGCAGTCTTACCGGACAGGGGAAATTTGTCGCCTACGAGCAGTACTTC. As protein: CASSLTGQGKFVAYEQYF.

The chain links TRBV18 to TRBJ2-7; tentatively, D is TRBD1 or TRBD2 (5 bases each). In germline, CDR1 is KGHSH, CDR2 LQKENI. The germline V and J ends were trimmed by 8 bases and 6 bases, with 14 bases remaining between them. The CDR3 runs to 12 residues. The CDR3, as DNA: TGTGCCAGCGGGGGAGTTCAGGGCGAGCAGTACTTC. Translated, it gives CASGGVQGEQYF.

The CDR3 region has the DNA TGTGCCAGCAGCCGCGAGACTCCCCACAATGAGCAGTTCTTC. Protein product: CASSRETPHNEQFF. V usage is TRBV5-4 and J usage is TRBJ2-1; D gene ambiguous. CDR3 size: 14 residues. The germline V gene encodes CDR1 SGHNT and CDR2 YYREEE (reference sequence). Trimming cost V 4 bases and J 5 bases, with 13 bases left between them.

The rearrangement joins TRBV11-2 to TRBJ2-3; no clear D. Germline V gene sequence: CDR1 SGHAT, CDR2 FQNNGV. The CDR3 is 16 residues long. The V end was cut by 3 bases, the J end by 8 bases, with 21 bases between. This CDR3 is CASSFQPLLSPSTQYF. The CDR3, as DNA: TGTGCCAGCAGCTTCCAGCCTCTCCTTAGTCCTTCTACGCAGTATTTT.

The CDR3: CASSTGSHTEAFF. DNA of the CDR3: TGTGCCAGCAGTACAGGGTCCCACACTGAAGCTTTCTTT. This chain connects TRBV6-5 to TRBJ1-1; weak D call: TRBD1 (6 bases). The germline V gene has CDR1 MNHEY and CDR2 SVGAGI. With 5 bases removed from V and 3 bases from J, the gap between germline ends came to 10 bases. The CDR3 is 13 residues long.

V is TRBV10-3 and J is TRBJ1-1; tentative D call: TRBD1 (6 bases). Germline V lookup: CDR1 ENHRY, CDR2 SYGVKD. V shed 6 bases and J shed 0 bases, with 8 bases lying between them. This CDR3 spans 13 amino acids. The CDR3 DNA follows: TGTGCCATCAGAGGGGACATGAACACTGAAGCTTTCTTT. Its protein is CAIRGDMNTEAFF.

This chain links TRBV5-4 with TRBJ1-1, with TRBD1 matching 7 bases. V lost 3 bases and J lost 1; bases outside the gene matches: 6. Germline CDR1 and CDR2: SGHNT and YYREEE (reference sequence). This CDR3 spans 15 amino acids. CDR3 amino acids: CASSYEAGGNTEAFF. The CDR3 DNA reads as TGTGCCAGCAGCTACGAGGCAGGGGGGAACACTGAAGCTTTCTTT.

The rearrangement uses TRBV18 and TRBJ1-6; a possible D gene is TRBD1 (6 bases). The V and J ends lost 4 bases and 8 bases respectively, with 12 bases between them. Germline V gene data show CDR1 as KGHSH and CDR2 as LQKENI. This CDR3 contains 14 residues. The CDR3 protein is CASSLQGKDSPLHF. In DNA form, the CDR3 reads TGTGCCAGCTCACTCCAGGGGAAAGATTCACCCCTCCACTTT.

The chain recombines TRBV28 with TRBJ1-1, with 11 positions matching TRBD1. There are 15 residues in the CDR3. The V gene's germline CDR1 is MDHEN and CDR2 SYDVKM. The trim removed 4 bases at V and 5 bases at J, leaving 6 bases unmatched. For the CDR3, the DNA is TGTGCCAGCAGTTCGGGGACAGGGGGTAGGACTGAAGCTTTCTTT. Its protein is CASSSGTGGRTEAFF.

CDR3: CASCLKGGNQPQHF. CDR3 coding DNA: TGTGCCAGCTGTCTAAAGGGAGGCAATCAGCCCCAGCATTTT. V is TRBV18 and J is TRBJ1-5; the D is unclear. Trimming removed 7 bases from V and 2 bases from J, with 12 bases in between. CDR1 is KGHSH and CDR2 is LQKENI in the germline V gene. The CDR3 consists of 14 residues.